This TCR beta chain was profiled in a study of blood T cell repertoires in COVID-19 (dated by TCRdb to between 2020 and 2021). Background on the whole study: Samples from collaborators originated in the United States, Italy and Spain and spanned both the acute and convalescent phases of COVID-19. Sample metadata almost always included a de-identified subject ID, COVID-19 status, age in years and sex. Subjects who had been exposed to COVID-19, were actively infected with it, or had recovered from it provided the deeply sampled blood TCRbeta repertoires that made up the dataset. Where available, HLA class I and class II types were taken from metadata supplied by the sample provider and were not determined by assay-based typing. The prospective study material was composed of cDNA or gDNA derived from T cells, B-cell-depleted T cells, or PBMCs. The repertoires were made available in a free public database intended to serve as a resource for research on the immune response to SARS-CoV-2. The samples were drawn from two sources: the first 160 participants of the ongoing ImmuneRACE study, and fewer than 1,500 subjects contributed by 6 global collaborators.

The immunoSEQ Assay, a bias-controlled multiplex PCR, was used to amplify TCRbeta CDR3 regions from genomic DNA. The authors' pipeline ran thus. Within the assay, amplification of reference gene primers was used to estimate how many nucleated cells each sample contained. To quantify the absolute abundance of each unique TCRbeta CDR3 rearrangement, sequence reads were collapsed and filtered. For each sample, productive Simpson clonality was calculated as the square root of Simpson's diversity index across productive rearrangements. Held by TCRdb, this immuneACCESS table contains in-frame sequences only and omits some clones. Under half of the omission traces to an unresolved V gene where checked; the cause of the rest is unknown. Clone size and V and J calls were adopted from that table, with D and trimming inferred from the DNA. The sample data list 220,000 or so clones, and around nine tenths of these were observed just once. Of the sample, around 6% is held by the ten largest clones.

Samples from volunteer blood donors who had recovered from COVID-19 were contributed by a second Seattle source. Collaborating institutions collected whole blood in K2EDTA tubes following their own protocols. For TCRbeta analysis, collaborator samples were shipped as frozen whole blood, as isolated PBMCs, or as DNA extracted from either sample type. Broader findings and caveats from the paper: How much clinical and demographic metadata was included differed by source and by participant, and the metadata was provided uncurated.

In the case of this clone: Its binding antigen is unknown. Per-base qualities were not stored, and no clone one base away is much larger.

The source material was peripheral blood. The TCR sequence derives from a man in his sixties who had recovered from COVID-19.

Read as DNA, the sequence is TGCAGCGTTGAATCGGGGCGGGGAGAGACCCAGTACTTC. Its translation reads: CSVESGRGETQYF. Recombination joined TRBV29-1 with TRBJ2-5; a weak D assignment points to TRBD2 (6 bases agree). The germline V gene specifies SQVTM as CDR1 and ANQGSEA as CDR2. V and J lose 2 bases and 4 bases, and a span of 11 bases separates them. The CDR3 spans 13 residues, from the cysteine through the phenylalanine. Just CDR3 DNA is preserved here, 39 bases in frame from base 1.